The 26 T cell receptor beta chains listed next were all sequenced from one sample in a study of OX40 agonist ivuxolimab in advanced cancers. Clones were sequenced by immunoSEQ multiplex PCR, and TCRdb holds only the in-frame ones, with some missing. The sample holds some 84,000 clones, about 90% seen once. The specimen comprised CD4+ or CD8+ T cells sorted from blood, sampled in a trial of the OX40 agonist ivuxolimab. All receptors come from an adult with an advanced solid tumor such as melanoma, head and neck, liver or kidney cancer.

This rearrangement joins TRBV7-6 to TRBJ2-7; 7 bases are a match to TRBD1. This CDR3 spans 16 amino acids. Germline CDR1 is SGHVS and CDR2 is FNYEAQ. The junction had 8 bases not matched to a gene; V was cut back by 3 bases and J by 0 bases. This CDR3 reads CASSLDTGEPSYEQYF. CDR3 bases: TGTGCCAGCAGCTTGGACACAGGGGAACCCTCCTACGAGCAGTACTTC.

This chain links TRBV4-1 with TRBJ1-2; D is unresolved. Trimming pared 4 bases from V and 4 bases from J, leaving 13 bases between. The CDR3 sequence is 14 residues long. CDR1 and CDR2 (germline): MGHRA, YSYEKL. The CDR3 region has the DNA TGCGCCAGCAGCCCCGTAGGTCACGTCTATGGCTACACCTTC. This translates into CASSPVGHVYGYTF.

This chain links TRBV4-3 with TRBJ2-7, with a possible D match to TRBD1 (6 bases). V lost 0 bases to trimming and J lost 6 bases, with 15 bases between them. The CDR3 runs 15 residues. The V gene's germline CDR1 is LGHNA and CDR2 YSLEER. The CDR3 sequence: CASSQDRQASAEQYF. The CDR3 DNA follows: TGCGCCAGCAGCCAAGACCGACAGGCTTCGGCCGAGCAGTACTTC.

The J gene is TRBJ2-5, the V gene TRBV7-2, with TRBD1 matching over 8 bases. In germline, CDR1 is SGHTA, CDR2 FQGNSA. The length of the CDR3 is 15 residues. V shed 1 base, J shed 3 bases, and the junction held 4 bases outside the gene matches. The CDR3 spells CASSLGDRGEETQYF. The CDR3 bases are TGTGCCAGCAGCTTAGGAGACAGGGGTGAAGAGACCCAGTACTTC. Using reference TRBV7-2 and TRBJ2-5 for the parts outside the CDR3, the full variable domain is GAGVSQSPSNKVTEKGKDVELRCDPISGHTALYWYRQSLGQGLEFLIYFQGNSAPDKSGLPSDRFSAERTGGSVSTLTIQRTQQEDSAVYLCASSLGDRGEETQYFGPGTRLLVL.

The CDR3 region is CASSLSLRGDHEQYF. DNA of the CDR3: TGTGCCAGCAGCTTAAGTCTGCGGGGGGACCACGAGCAGTACTTC. The genes are TRBV7-8 and TRBJ2-7; TRBD2 matches at 8 bases. From germline, CDR1 is SGHVS and CDR2 FQNEAQ. Trimming took 2 bases from V and 5 from J; bases not matched to a gene: 8. CDR3 length: 15 residues.

The chain is built from TRBV4-2 and TRBJ1-1; D is ambiguous. Germline CDR1 LGHNA, CDR2 YNFKEQ. CDR3 length: 17 amino acids. V was cut by 3 bases and J by 2 bases, with 19 bases left in between. This CDR3 reads CASSQWARTERNTEAFF. The CDR3 nucleotides read TGTGCCAGCAGCCAGTGGGCCCGGACGGAGAGAAACACTGAAGCTTTCTTT.

This clone was counted between two and nine times. The chain combines TRBV29-1 with TRBJ1-1; D unresolved. In germline, CDR1 is SQVTM, CDR2 ANQGSEA. This CDR3 spans 11 amino acids. The V end was cut by 8 bases, the J end by 10 bases, with 17 bases between. The CDR3 sequence: CSPQNLGGAFF. CDR3 nucleotides: TGCAGCCCCCAGAACCTCGGTGGAGCTTTCTTT.

The V and J genes are TRBV6-1 and TRBJ2-1, with 7 positions matching TRBD2. The CDR3 loop spans 14 amino acids. From germline, CDR1 is MNHNS and CDR2 SASEGT. The V segment lost 9 bases and the J segment 5 bases; nucleotides outside the gene matches: 10. CDR3 nucleotides: TGTGCCAGTTTGTTAGGACTAGTTGACAATGAGCAGTTCTTC. Translated, it gives CASLLGLVDNEQFF.

This chain connects TRBV27 to TRBJ2-2, with D possibly matching TRBD1 (6 bases). The CDR3 is 15 amino acids. Between the trimmed V and J ends, which lost 3 bases and 0 bases, there was a span of 8 bases. Germline loops: CDR1 MNHEY, CDR2 SMNVEV (reference sequence). The CDR3 sequence is CASSLTGPNTGELFF. In DNA, the CDR3 is TGTGCCAGCAGTTTGACAGGACCGAACACCGGGGAGCTGTTTTTT.

Notes on this clone: The same CDR3 is also encoded by other DNA sequences in this sample. V is TRBV6-4 and J is TRBJ2-1; 14 nucleotides line up with TRBD2. Trimming at V came to 4 bases and at J to 7 bases, leaving 0 bases not matched to a gene. Germline lookup yields CDR1 MRHNA and CDR2 SNTAGT. The CDR3 length is 14 residues. As DNA, the CDR3 is TGTGCCAGCAGTGGGACTAGCGGGGGGAATGAGCAGTTCTTC. Translation gives CASSGTSGGNEQFF.

The chain links TRBV7-6 to TRBJ2-2; D is possibly TRBD1 or TRBD2 (6 bases each). The CDR3 totals 15 residues. The V end lost 1 base, the J end lost 4 bases, and 10 bases lay between the germline ends. From germline, CDR1 is SGHVS and CDR2 FNYEAQ. The CDR3 reads CASSLGGGSTGELFF. Here the CDR3 DNA reads TGTGCCAGCAGCTTAGGAGGGGGGTCCACCGGGGAGCTGTTTTTT.

This clone appeared a single time. A far larger clone differs by one base, so this is likely a read error. The gene calls are TRBV6-5 and TRBJ1-5; D uncertain. Germline loops: CDR1 MNHEY, CDR2 SVGAGI. There are 9 residues in the CDR3. The CDR3, as DNA: TGTGCCGTTCATCAGTCCCAGCATTTT. Amino acids: CAVHQSQHF.

V usage is TRBV13 and J usage is TRBJ2-5, with D possibly being TRBD1 or TRBD2 (5 bases each). V dropped 0 bases and J dropped 2 bases, with 10 bases sitting between them. Per germline, CDR1 PRHDT and CDR2 FYEKMQ (reference sequence). The CDR3 is 15 amino acids. CDR3 sequence (DNA): TGTGCCAGCAGCTTAGGCCGGGACCCACAAGAGACCCAGTACTTC. As protein: CASSLGRDPQETQYF.

The genes are TRBV4-1 and TRBJ1-4; tentatively, D is TRBD1 (6 bases). Trimming shortened V by 0 bases and J by 8 bases, and 16 bases separated the two germline ends. This CDR3 is built from 16 residues. The germline CDR1 and CDR2 sequences are MGHRA and YSYEKL. CDR3 nucleotide sequence: TGCGCCAGCAGCCAAGATCGATCGGGGGCGGGAGAAAAACTGTTTTTT. It translates to CASSQDRSGAGEKLFF.

The chain couples TRBV5-1 to TRBJ2-2, with 9 bases that match TRBD1. Germline CDR1 reads SGHRS; CDR2 reads YFSETQ. Germline trimming cut 3 bases from V and 4 bases from J; bases unmatched to any gene: 7. The CDR3 is 16 amino acids. The CDR3: CASSSPGQGGTGELFF. CDR3 sequence (DNA): TGCGCCAGCAGCTCCCCGGGACAGGGAGGCACCGGGGAGCTGTTTTTT.

This CDR3 reads CASNGGEQFF. In nucleotides, the CDR3 is TGTGCCAGCAACGGGGGGGAGCAGTTCTTC. The chain is built from TRBV6-1 and TRBJ2-1, with 7 bases lining up with TRBD2. The CDR3 length is 10 residues. V shed 7 bases, J shed 10 bases, and the junction held 1 base outside the gene matches. Germline values: CDR1 MNHNS, CDR2 SASEGT.

The chain couples TRBV5-5 to TRBJ1-5, with unresolved D. In germline, CDR1 is SGHKS, CDR2 YYEKEE (reference sequence). The V and J ends lost 4 bases and 3 bases respectively, with 17 bases between them. This CDR3 region has 16 residues. CDR3 DNA: TGTGCCAGCAGCACTGATGGACGATCCCTCAATCAGCCCCAGCATTTT. As protein: CASSTDGRSLNQPQHF.

This chain connects TRBV2 to TRBJ2-7, with no clear D. The V gene's germline CDR1 is SNHLY and CDR2 FYNNEI. Trimming pared 5 bases from V and 7 bases from J, leaving 9 bases between. The CDR3 sequence is 11 residues long. CDR3 nucleotides: TGTGCCAGCAGTCGACTCCGGGAGCAGTACTTC. Its protein product is CASSRLREQYF.

This clone was seen only once. V is TRBV5-8 and J is TRBJ1-3, with TRBD1 as a possible D gene (5 bases). V was cut by 3 bases and J by 2 bases, with 21 bases left in between. Per germline, CDR1 SGHTS and CDR2 YDEGEE. The CDR3 sequence is 18 residues long. CDR3 bases: TGTGCCAGCAGCTCGGGACGAACTACCTATCCACCTGGAAACACCATATATTTT. Protein sequence: CASSSGRTTYPPGNTIYF. The full variable domain, rest sourced from reference TRBV5-8 and TRBJ1-3, is EAGVTQSPTHLIKTRGQQATLRCSPISGHTSVYWYQQALGLGLQFLLWYDEGEERNRGNFPPRFSGRQFPNYSSELNVNALELEDSALYLCASSSGRTTYPPGNTIYFGEGSWLTVV.

This chain uses TRBV4-2 with TRBJ2-7, with D perhaps TRBD1 (5 bases). The ends were cut back, 5 bases at V and 2 bases at J, with 10 bases in the middle. The CDR3 extends over 13 amino acids. Germline CDR1 and CDR2: LGHNA and YNFKEQ. CDR3 in DNA: TGTGCCAGCAGCTTGAAACAGGCCTACGAGCAGTACTTC. Amino acid sequence: CASSLKQAYEQYF.

V is TRBV4-1 and J is TRBJ2-7; 9 nucleotides align to TRBD2. Trimming at V came to 0 bases and at J to 2 bases, leaving 5 bases not matched to a gene. Germline CDR1 and CDR2: MGHRA and YSYEKL. This CDR3 has 16 residues. CDR3 loop: CASSQDRTSDAYEQYF. The CDR3 bases are TGCGCCAGCAGCCAAGACCGGACTAGCGACGCCTACGAGCAGTACTTC.

The chain uses TRBV5-1 and TRBJ2-7; D unclear. The germline CDR1 and CDR2 sequences are SGHRS and YFSETQ. The V end was cut by 5 bases, the J end by 3 bases, with 15 bases between. This CDR3 has 14 amino acids. The CDR3 coding sequence is TGCGCCAGCAGTCCCAGTGTGGGAATCTACGAGCAGTACTTC. Its protein product is CASSPSVGIYEQYF.

With respect to this clone: Mismatch with germline at one junction end may stem from a read error. The chain couples TRBV7-2 to TRBJ1-1; 10 positions match TRBD1. This CDR3 spans 16 amino acids. Germline V gene data show CDR1 as SGHTA and CDR2 as FQGNSA. CDR3 in amino acids: CASSPAWGQGNPEAFF. CDR3 coding DNA: TGTGCCAGCAGCCCTGCATGGGGACAGGGGAACCCTGAAGCTTTCTTT.

This rearrangement joins TRBV19 to TRBJ2-1; D is perhaps TRBD1 (7 bases). CDR3 length: 15 residues. Germline V gene sequence: CDR1 LNHDA, CDR2 SQIVND (reference sequence). The germline V and J ends were trimmed by 3 bases and 6 bases, with 15 bases remaining between them. The CDR3, as DNA: TGTGCCAGTAGTATCAGGGCAGGGGGGCCCAATGAGCAGTTCTTC. It yields the protein CASSIRAGGPNEQFF.

This chain connects TRBV7-2 to TRBJ2-7; TRBD2 agrees at 10 bases. Germline V gives CDR1 SGHTA, CDR2 FQGNSA. The CDR3 is 16 residues long. Trimming took 0 bases from V and 2 from J; bases not matched to a gene: 4. The CDR3 bases are TGTGCCAGCAGCTTAGCTAGCGGGGGGAGGACCTACGAGCAGTACTTC. As protein: CASSLASGGRTYEQYF. Combining the CDR3 with reference TRBV7-2 and TRBJ2-7 gives the whole variable domain GAGVSQSPSNKVTEKGKDVELRCDPISGHTALYWYRQSLGQGLEFLIYFQGNSAPDKSGLPSDRFSAERTGGSVSTLTIQRTQQEDSAVYLCASSLASGGRTYEQYFGPGTRLTVT.

This clone was seen only once. The chain joins TRBV27 to TRBJ2-7; 8 bases map to TRBD2. Trimming cost V 5 bases and J 5 bases; bases outside gene matches: 5. The CDR3 consists of 13 residues. Per the germline V gene, CDR1 is MNHEY and CDR2 is SMNVEV (reference sequence). The CDR3 is CASSTRGVDEQYF. CDR3 coding DNA: TGTGCCAGCAGTACGCGGGGGGTCGACGAGCAGTACTTC.